The rows below give T cell receptor beta chains drawn from one sample of a study of beta chain features in type 1 diabetes. Generated by immunoSEQ multiplex PCR, the TCRdb table keeps only in-frame clones and is missing some. The sample records approximately 140,000 clones, less than 10% being singletons. The sample comprised central memory CD4+ T cells from blood. The receptors were gathered from a woman aged 35 to 49 in good health. CDR3s include the opening cysteine and the closing phenylalanine or tryptophan. The D gene is left open where the match is weak. The listing skips clone size in some rows; elsewhere it reads once, few, many or a size class.

clone_size	d_call	v_call	j_call	cdr3_nt	cdr3_aa
few	TRBD1	TRBV5-1	TRBJ1-2	TGCGCCAGCAGCTGGGGGACAGGGGACGGCGGCTACACCTTC	CASSWGTGDGGYTF
many	TRBD2	TRBV5-6	TRBJ2-1	TGTGCCAGCAGCTTTCCTCTAGCGGGCGGAGCTATTGAGCAGTTCTTC	CASSFPLAGGAIEQFF
-	-	TRBV5-4	TRBJ1-3	TGTGCCAGCGCCACAGGAAGCGCTGGAAACACCATATATTTT	CASATGSAGNTIYF
few	-	TRBV15	TRBJ1-5	TGTGCCACCAGCAGGGCCCTAGGCGCTTCGGAGCCCCAGCATTTT	CATSRALGASEPQHF
few	-	TRBV9	TRBJ1-4	TGTGCCAGCAGCGCCCGTCGCCAGGGTGAAAAACTGTTTTTT	CASSARRQGEKLFF
few	-	TRBV4-3	TRBJ2-1	TGCGCCAGCAGCCAAGAGCGGGGACGCTCCTACAATGAGCAGTTCTTC	CASSQERGRSYNEQFF
-	-	TRBV11-2	TRBJ1-4	TGTGCCAGCAGCGCCTCTTTCCGTCCCAGGGGCCGCGGCGAAAAACTGTTTTTT	CASSASFRPRGRGEKLFF
-	TRBD1	TRBV19	TRBJ1-1	TGTGCCAGTAGTGTCCTCAGGGGGCGGGACACTGAAGCTTTCTTT	CASSVLRGRDTEAFF
-	-	TRBV5-1	TRBJ1-1	TGCGCCAGCAGCTTCTCGAGTTTGAGGGACACTGAAGCTTTCTTT	CASSFSSLRDTEAFF
-	-	TRBV2	TRBJ2-7	TGTGCCAGCAAGGAGGGGCAGCCCCTCCTCGAGCAGTACTTC	CASKEGQPLLEQYF
many	-	TRBV4-3	TRBJ1-5	TGCGCCAGCAGCCAAGATGCTCGGAATCAGCCCCAGCATTTT	CASSQDARNQPQHF
few	-	TRBV7-2	TRBJ2-5	TGTGCCAGCAGCTTAGCCCGGGGGACGGGGGAGACCCAGTACTTC	CASSLARGTGETQYF
-	TRBD2	TRBV18	TRBJ2-2	TGTGCCAGCTCAAGACGGGGGGACGCGCTGTTTTTT	CASSRRGDALFF
few	-	TRBV7-9	TRBJ2-3	TGTGCCAGCAGCCCTAAAAGCACAGATACGCAGTATTTT	CASSPKSTDTQYF
few	TRBD1	TRBV19	TRBJ1-2	TGTGCCAGTAGGAATCCTACAGGGGGCAGTGGCTACACCTTC	CASRNPTGGSGYTF
few	TRBD1	TRBV19	TRBJ1-5	TGTGCCAGTAACCCAGGGGGGCGAAATCAGCCCCAGCATTTT	CASNPGGRNQPQHF
-	-	TRBV23-1	TRBJ1-1	TGCGCCAGCAGTCAATCGGCTCCGGGACACCGGGTTTACACTGAAGCTTTCTTT	CASSQSAPGHRVYTEAFF
few	-	TRBV29-1	TRBJ2-5	TGCAGCGTTGACTCTCTAGCCGAGACCCAGTACTTC	CSVDSLAETQYF
few	-	TRBV5-6	TRBJ2-2	TGTGCCAGCAGCCTCCAGGGTACCGGGGAGCTGTTTTTT	CASSLQGTGELFF
-	TRBD2	TRBV11-2	TRBJ2-3	TGTGCCAGCAGTTATGCGGGGGGGGGCACAGATACGCAGTATTTT	CASSYAGGGTDTQYF
few	TRBD2	TRBV5-1	TRBJ2-2	TGCGCCAGCAGCTTGTTGAGCGGGGCGAACACCGGGGAGCTGTTTTTT	CASSLLSGANTGELFF
-	-	TRBV11-2	TRBJ1-5	TGTGCCAGCAGCCCCGGGACTTTCAGGGATCAGCCCCAGCATTTT	CASSPGTFRDQPQHF
few	TRBD2	TRBV5-4	TRBJ2-1	TGTGCCAGCAGCTTGGGTGGACTAGCGGGGAACAATGAGCAGTTCTTC	CASSLGGLAGNNEQFF
few	TRBD1	TRBV4-2	TRBJ1-2	TGTGCCAGCAGCCAAACCGGGACAGGGGGGATCTATGGCTACACCTTC	CASSQTGTGGIYGYTF
few	-	TRBV7-6	TRBJ2-2	TGTGCCAGCAGCTCCTTCGACAGGAACACCGGGGAGCTGTTTTTT	CASSSFDRNTGELFF
-	-	TRBV5-6	TRBJ1-5	TGTGCCAGCAGCTTGCAGGTAGGGGTCATAAATCAGCCCCAGCATTTT	CASSLQVGVINQPQHF
-	-	TRBV5-6	TRBJ1-2	TGTGCCAGCAGCTCGACCGAGACAGGAAACTATGGCTACACCTTC	CASSSTETGNYGYTF
few	-	TRBV2	TRBJ2-6	TGTGCCAGCGGAGGGCGCTCTGGGGCCAACGTCCTGACTTTC	CASGGRSGANVLTF
-	TRBD1	TRBV10-3	TRBJ1-4	TGTGCCACCCGGGACAGAGAAAATGAAAAACTGTTTTTT	CATRDRENEKLFF
few	TRBD1	TRBV19	TRBJ2-5	TGTGCCAGTAGTATAGGAACAGGGGGCCAAGAGACCCAGTACTTC	CASSIGTGGQETQYF
few	TRBD2	TRBV11-2	TRBJ2-1	TGTGCCAGCAGCTTTTTGGGTAGCGGGGGGGCGATCTACAATGAGCAGTTCTTC	CASSFLGSGGAIYNEQFF
few	TRBD1	TRBV2	TRBJ1-4	TGTGCCAGCAGTGAGGGACAGGGAATTGGGGCTGAAAAACTGTTTTTT	CASSEGQGIGAEKLFF
few	TRBD1	TRBV29-1	TRBJ2-3	TGCAGCGTTGCGGACAGGGGAGGAGATACGCAGTATTTT	CSVADRGGDTQYF
few	-	TRBV6-4	TRBJ2-7	TGTGCCAGCAGTCCTCGGGGAGAACACGAGCAGTACTTC	CASSPRGEHEQYF
-	TRBD2	TRBV13	TRBJ2-5	TGTGCCAGCAGCTTGCGTAGCGGGGGGGGATTTTCGGAGACCCAGTACTTC	CASSLRSGGGFSETQYF
-	-	TRBV5-1	TRBJ2-5	TGCGCCAGCAGGCCGACCGGCGGATACCAAGAGACCCAGTACTTC	CASRPTGGYQETQYF
-	TRBD1	TRBV18	TRBJ1-2	TGTGCCAGCTCACCACAGGGACAGGGTGATGGCTACACCTTC	CASSPQGQGDGYTF